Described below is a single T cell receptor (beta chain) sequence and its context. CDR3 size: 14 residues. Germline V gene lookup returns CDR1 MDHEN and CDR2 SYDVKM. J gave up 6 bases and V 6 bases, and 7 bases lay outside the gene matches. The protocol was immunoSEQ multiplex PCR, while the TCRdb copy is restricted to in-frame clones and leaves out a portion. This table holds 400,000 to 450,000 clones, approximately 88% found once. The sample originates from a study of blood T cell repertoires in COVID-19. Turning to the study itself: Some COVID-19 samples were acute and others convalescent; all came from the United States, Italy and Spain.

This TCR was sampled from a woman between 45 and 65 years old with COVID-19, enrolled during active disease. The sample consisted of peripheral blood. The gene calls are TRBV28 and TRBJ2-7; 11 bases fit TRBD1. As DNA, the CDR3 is TGTGCCAGCAGGTCCGGGACAGGGGGAGGCGAGCAGTACTTC. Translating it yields CASRSGTGGGEQYF. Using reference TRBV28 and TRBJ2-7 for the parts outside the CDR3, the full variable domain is DVKVTQSSRYLVKRTGEKVFLECVQDMDHENMFWYRQDPGLGLRLIYFSYDVKMKEKGDIPEGYSVSREKKERFSLILESASTNQTSMYLCASRSGTGGGEQYFGPGTRLTVT.